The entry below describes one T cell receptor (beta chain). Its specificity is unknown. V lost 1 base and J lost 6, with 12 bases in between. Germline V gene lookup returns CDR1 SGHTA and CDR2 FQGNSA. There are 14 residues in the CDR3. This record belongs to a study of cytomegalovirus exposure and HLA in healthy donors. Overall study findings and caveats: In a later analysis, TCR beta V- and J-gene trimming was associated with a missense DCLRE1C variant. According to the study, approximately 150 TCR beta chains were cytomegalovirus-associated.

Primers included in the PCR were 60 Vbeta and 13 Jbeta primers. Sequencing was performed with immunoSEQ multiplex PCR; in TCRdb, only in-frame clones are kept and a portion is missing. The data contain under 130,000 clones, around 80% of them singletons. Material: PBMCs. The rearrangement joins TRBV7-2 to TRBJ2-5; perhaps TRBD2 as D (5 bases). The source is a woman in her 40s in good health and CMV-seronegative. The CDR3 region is CASSLDGAAQTQYF. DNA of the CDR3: TGTGCCAGCAGCTTAGATGGAGCGGCCCAGACCCAGTACTTC. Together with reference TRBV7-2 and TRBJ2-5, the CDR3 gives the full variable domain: GAGVSQSPSNKVTEKGKDVELRCDPISGHTALYWYRQSLGQGLEFLIYFQGNSAPDKSGLPSDRFSAERTGGSVSTLTIQRTQQEDSAVYLCASSLDGAAQTQYFGPGTRLLVL.